This entry features one TCR beta chain sequence. The CDR3 spans 15 residues. V lost 2 bases, J lost 2 bases, and 12 bases lay in between. Germline-derived CDR1 and CDR2 are KGHSH and LQKENI. The record originates from a study of blood T cell repertoires in COVID-19. Overall study: Samples taken during acute and convalescent COVID-19 were collected in the United States, Italy and Spain. PBMCs, B-cell-depleted T cells, or T cells provided the cDNA or gDNA that made up the material.

In the source study's methods: Amplifying reference gene primers gave estimates of nucleated cell counts. Sequenced by immunoSEQ multiplex PCR; TCRdb stores in-frame clones only, minus some. That table gives V, J and clone size, and the DNA gave D and trimming. The profile shows 250,000 or so clones, just over 85% of them singletons. Sequencing used peripheral blood. V gene TRBV18 combines with J gene TRBJ1-1; D might be TRBD1 (6 bases). This TCR was recovered from a man older than 75 with acute or convalescent COVID-19. CDR3 bases: TGTGCCAGCTCACCAACAGGGAATGGAAACACTGAAGCTTTCTTT. Translation gives CASSPTGNGNTEAFF.